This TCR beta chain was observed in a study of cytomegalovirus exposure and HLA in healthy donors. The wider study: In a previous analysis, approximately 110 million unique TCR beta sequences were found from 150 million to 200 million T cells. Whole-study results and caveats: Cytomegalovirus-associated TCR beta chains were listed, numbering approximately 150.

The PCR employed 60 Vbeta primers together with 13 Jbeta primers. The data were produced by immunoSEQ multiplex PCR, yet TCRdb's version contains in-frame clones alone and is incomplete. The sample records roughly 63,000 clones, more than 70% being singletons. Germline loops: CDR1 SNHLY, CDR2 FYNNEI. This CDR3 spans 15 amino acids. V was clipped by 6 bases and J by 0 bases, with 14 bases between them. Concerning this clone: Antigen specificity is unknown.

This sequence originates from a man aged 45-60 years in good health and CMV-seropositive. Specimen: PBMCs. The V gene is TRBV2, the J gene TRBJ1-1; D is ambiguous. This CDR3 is CASRFQTSMNTEAFF. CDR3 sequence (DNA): TGTGCCAGCAGATTTCAGACATCCATGAACACTGAAGCTTTCTTT.